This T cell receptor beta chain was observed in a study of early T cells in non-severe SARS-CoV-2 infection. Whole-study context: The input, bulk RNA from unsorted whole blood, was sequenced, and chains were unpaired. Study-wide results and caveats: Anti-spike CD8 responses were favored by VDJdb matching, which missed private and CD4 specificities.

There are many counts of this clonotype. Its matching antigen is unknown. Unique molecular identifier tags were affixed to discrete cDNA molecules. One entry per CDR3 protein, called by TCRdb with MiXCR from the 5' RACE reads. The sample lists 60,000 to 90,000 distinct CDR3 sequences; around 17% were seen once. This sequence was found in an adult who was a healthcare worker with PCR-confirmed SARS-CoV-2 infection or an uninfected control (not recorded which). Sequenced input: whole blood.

CDR3 sequence reads: CSASRDTYEQYF. CDR3 nucleotides: TGCAGTGCTTCCCGGGATACCTACGAGCAGTACTTC. The rearrangement joins TRBV20-1 to TRBJ2-7, with TRBD2 as a possible D gene (5 bases). Trimming left V 5 bases short and J 2 bases short, with 10 bases between. The CDR3 consists of 12 residues. Looked up from germline, CDR1 is DFQATT and CDR2 is SNEGSKA (reference sequence).